The 31 T cell receptor beta chains below all came from one sample that was sequenced in a study of sequential checkpoint blockade in melanoma. Treatment reported: randomized to nivolumab then ipilimumab (arm A) or the reverse (arm B). Data came from immunoSEQ multiplex PCR; TCRdb stores just in-frame clones and leaves some out. The sample yields under 40,000 clones, roughly 90% seen once. Here the sequenced sample was CD8+ T cells sorted from blood (inferred from file names), taken from a patient given nivolumab and ipilimumab in sequence. The origin of the receptors is a human donor with melanoma.

The chain is built from TRBV6-5 and TRBJ2-5; 9 nucleotides match TRBD1. The J call could be wrong; TRBJ2-7 is a better fit for the DNA end. Germline lookup yields CDR1 MNHEY and CDR2 SVGAGI. The CDR3 length is 14 residues. The CDR3 DNA sequence: TGTGCCAGCAGGCCGGACAGGGGCTACTACGAGCAGTACTTC. This sequence encodes CASRPDRGYYEQYF.

This sequence joins TRBV7-9 and TRBJ2-7, with 11 bases that match TRBD2. V was pared by 3 bases and J by 0 bases, with 4 bases of the junction left unmatched. This CDR3 has 16 amino acids. CDR1 and CDR2 from the germline V gene are SEHNR and FQNEAQ (reference sequence). The CDR3 is CASSFSSGRYSYEQYF. In DNA, the CDR3 is TGTGCCAGCAGCTTCTCTAGCGGGAGGTACTCCTACGAGCAGTACTTC.

The rearrangement links TRBV19 to TRBJ1-2; 7 nucleotides agree with TRBD1. CDR1 and CDR2 (germline): LNHDA, SQIVND (reference sequence). V trimming: 3 bases; J trimming: 0 bases; junction bases outside the gene matches: 4. The CDR3 runs to 15 residues. CDR3 nucleotide sequence: TGTGCCAGTAGTATCGGGACAGCCGCTAACTATGGCTACACCTTC. Protein product: CASSIGTAANYGYTF.

This chain joins TRBV7-9 and TRBJ2-7, with a possible D match to TRBD1 (6 bases). V lost 1 base to trimming and J lost 5 bases, with 9 bases between them. Germline V gene sequence: CDR1 SEHNR, CDR2 FQNEAQ (reference sequence). The CDR3 runs 13 residues. The CDR3 coding sequence is TGTGCCAGCAGCTTAGGCACAGGGCACGAGCAGTACGTC. Amino acids: CASSLGTGHEQYV.

The chain couples TRBV7-6 to TRBJ1-2; D unclear. Germline values: CDR1 SGHVS, CDR2 FNYEAQ. The V and J ends lost 2 bases and 5 bases respectively, with 24 bases between them. The CDR3 contains 18 residues. CDR3 protein: CASSLSEEAEPIRYGYTF. The CDR3 nucleotides read TGTGCCAGCAGCTTAAGCGAGGAGGCGGAGCCGATTCGGTATGGCTACACCTTC.

This chain connects TRBV7-2 to TRBJ2-2; 9 bases line up with TRBD2. The CDR3 runs to 16 residues. Unmatched junction bases numbered 3, after V lost 4 bases and J lost 0 bases. Germline V gene data show CDR1 as SGHTA and CDR2 as FQGNSA. DNA of the CDR3: TGTGCCAGCAGCTCGTTAGCGGGAGCGAACACCGGGGAGCTGTTTTTT. This translates into CASSSLAGANTGELFF.

Here the CDR3 reads CASSSRGPGPQHF. CDR3 DNA: TGTGCCAGCAGTTCCAGGGGGCCTGGGCCCCAGCATTTT. V and J are TRBV27 and TRBJ1-5, with 8 bases aligning to TRBD1. V was clipped by 4 bases and J by 9 bases; unmatched bases: 5. Germline loops: CDR1 MNHEY, CDR2 SMNVEV (reference sequence). This CDR3 has 13 residues.

The V gene is TRBV5-6, the J gene TRBJ2-1; 9 bases map to TRBD2. The V gene end was trimmed by 0 bases and the J gene end by 7 bases; junction bases not matched to a gene: 14. Germline V lookup: CDR1 SGHDT, CDR2 YYEEEE. The CDR3 runs to 18 residues. CDR3 residues: CASSLGLADGGMGNEQFF. CDR3 sequence (DNA): TGTGCCAGCAGCTTGGGACTAGCGGATGGGGGAATGGGGAATGAGCAGTTCTTC.

The chain links TRBV5-1 to TRBJ2-7, with D possibly TRBD2 on 7 matching bases. The germline V and J ends were trimmed by 3 bases and 4 bases, with 17 bases remaining between them. The CDR3 is made up of 15 amino acids. Germline V gene data show CDR1 as SGHRS and CDR2 as YFSETQ. CDR3 nucleotides: TGCGCCAGCAGCTGGGGGGGCCCAGGGACTTACGAGCAGTACGTC. Amino acid sequence: CASSWGGPGTYEQYV.

This clone was counted between two and nine times. The chain is built from TRBV28 and TRBJ2-7; 9 positions match TRBD1. In germline, CDR1 is MDHEN, CDR2 SYDVKM. CDR3 length: 14 amino acids. V trimming: 8 bases; J trimming: 5 bases; junction bases outside the gene matches: 10. The CDR3 sequence: CASGQGTSLNEQYF. For the CDR3, the DNA is TGTGCCAGCGGACAGGGGACGAGTCTCAACGAGCAGTACTTC.

The V call is TRBV28, the J call TRBJ1-1; D call uncertain. Trimming removed 2 bases at V and 6 bases at J, with 4 bases between. This CDR3 has 11 residues. The germline V gene has CDR1 MDHEN and CDR2 SYDVKM. CDR3 loop: CASSLGPEAFF. The CDR3 DNA reads TGTGCCAGCAGTTTAGGGCCTGAAGCTTTCTTT.

The chain has TRBV7-9 and TRBJ2-7; D remains unclear. The CDR3 spans 12 residues. The V and J ends lost 1 base and 2 bases respectively, with 3 bases between them. Germline values: CDR1 SEHNR, CDR2 FQNEAQ (reference sequence). CDR3: CASSLVAYEQYF. Here the CDR3 DNA reads TGTGCCAGCAGCTTAGTCGCCTACGAGCAGTACTTC.

CDR3: CASSQHSRGLADNEQFF. The CDR3 bases are TGCGCCAGCAGCCAACACTCCAGGGGACTAGCGGACAATGAGCAGTTCTTC. The chain couples TRBV4-3 to TRBJ2-1; 11 bases fit TRBD2. The CDR3 is made up of 17 amino acids. Germline values: CDR1 LGHNA, CDR2 YSLEER. The ends lost 2 bases at V and 5 bases at J; junction bases unmatched: 8.

The chain combines TRBV6-6 with TRBJ2-3; perhaps TRBD1 as D (7 bases). Germline CDR1 and CDR2: MNHNY and SVGAGI (reference sequence). Trimming pared 6 bases from V and 3 bases from J, leaving 19 bases between. The CDR3 has 16 amino acids. The CDR3 loop reads CASRSRQGGWTDTQYF. DNA for the CDR3: TGTGCCAGCAGATCTCGACAGGGAGGATGGACAGATACGCAGTATTTT.

This chain connects TRBV28 to TRBJ1-1; 7 bases agree with TRBD1. The V gene's germline CDR1 is MDHEN and CDR2 SYDVKM. V gave up 8 bases and J gave up 5 bases; unmatched junction bases: 11. This CDR3 comprises 14 residues. In DNA form, the CDR3 reads TGTGCCAGCTCTCACGACAGGGAAATGACTGAAGCTTTCTTT. Translated, it gives CASSHDREMTEAFF.

The V call is TRBV2, the J call TRBJ1-2, with TRBD1 identical over 7 bases. CDR3 length: 12 amino acids. Germline CDR1 SNHLY, CDR2 FYNNEI. Trimming cost V 7 bases and J 6 bases; bases outside gene matches: 5. This CDR3 is CASKTGDDGYTF. In DNA form, the CDR3 reads TGTGCCAGCAAAACAGGGGATGATGGCTACACCTTC.

V and J are TRBV13 and TRBJ2-1, with 7 bases aligning to TRBD2. The trim removed 6 bases at V and 2 bases at J, leaving 7 bases unmatched. The CDR3 runs 15 residues. The germline gives CDR1 PRHDT, CDR2 FYEKMQ (reference sequence). The CDR3 DNA follows: TGTGCCAGCAGTTCGCTAGCGGCTACCTACAATGAGCAGTTCTTC. Translation gives CASSSLAATYNEQFF.

The V call is TRBV27, the J call TRBJ1-2; D might be TRBD1 (6 bases). The germline gives CDR1 MNHEY, CDR2 SMNVEV (reference sequence). This CDR3 contains 13 residues. Deletions cut 5 bases from V and 4 bases from J, with 11 bases between. In DNA form, the CDR3 reads TGTGCCAGCAGTAACAGGGATGTCTATGGCTACACCTTC. Translating gives CASSNRDVYGYTF.

The J gene is TRBJ2-3, the V gene TRBV4-3; D might be TRBD2 (5 bases). Germline V gene data show CDR1 as LGHNA and CDR2 as YSLEER. V was trimmed by 0 bases and J by 3 bases, leaving 7 bases between them. The CDR3 has 14 residues. The CDR3 spells CASSQDEGTDTQYF. In DNA, the CDR3 is TGCGCCAGCAGCCAAGATGAGGGAACAGATACGCAGTATTTT.

The rearrangement joins TRBV11-2 to TRBJ2-7; D gene uncertain. V lost 5 bases, J lost 3 bases, and 8 bases lay in between. The germline gives CDR1 SGHAT, CDR2 FQNNGV. The CDR3 spans 12 residues. The CDR3, as DNA: TGTGCCAGCAGCCCTACCTTCTACGAGCAGTACTTC. Translated: CASSPTFYEQYF.

The chain is built from TRBV4-3 and TRBJ1-1; tentative D call: TRBD1 (6 bases). In germline, CDR1 is LGHNA, CDR2 YSLEER. This CDR3 region has 15 residues. Trimming pared 0 bases from V and 5 bases from J, leaving 13 bases between. CDR3 sequence reads: CASSQDLDSWTEAFF. The DNA of the CDR3 is TGCGCCAGCAGCCAAGATCTGGACAGTTGGACTGAAGCTTTCTTT.

CDR3 nucleotide sequence: TGTGCCAGCAGCTTAGCTAGGGAGTCCTCCTACGAGCAGTACTTC. Translation: CASSLARESSYEQYF. The chain combines TRBV13 with TRBJ2-7; D perhaps matches TRBD2 (5 bases). This CDR3 is built from 15 residues. Trimming took 1 base from V and 0 from J, leaving 10 bases between them. Germline V CDR1 and CDR2: PRHDT, FYEKMQ (reference sequence).

The chain is built from TRBV27 and TRBJ2-1; 8 bases match TRBD2. CDR1 and CDR2 from the germline V gene are MNHEY and SMNVEV (reference sequence). Unmatched junction bases numbered 6, after V lost 5 bases and J lost 6 bases. The CDR3 is 14 residues long. The DNA for the CDR3 is TGTGCCAGCAGTCCGGGACTAGTGATCAATGAGCAGTTCTTC. Its protein is CASSPGLVINEQFF.

The chain joins TRBV29-1 to TRBJ1-1; no reliable D call. Germline V gene lookup returns CDR1 SQVTM and CDR2 ANQGSEA. The CDR3 runs 12 residues. V shed 1 base and J shed 4 bases, with 7 bases lying between them. The chain's CDR3 is CSVEVSGTEAFF. CDR3 in DNA: TGCAGCGTTGAAGTGAGCGGCACTGAAGCTTTCTTT.

The CDR3, as DNA: TGTGCCTCCAGTTGGACGGGAACAGATACGCAGTATTTT. It specifies CASSWTGTDTQYF. The chain joins TRBV7-2 to TRBJ2-3, with D perhaps TRBD2 (5 bases). The ends were cut back, 11 bases at V and 3 bases at J, with 15 bases in the middle. The germline CDR1 and CDR2 sequences are SGHTA and FQGNSA. There are 13 residues in the CDR3.

This clone was recorded once. The chain combines TRBV5-1 with TRBJ2-3; 9 positions match TRBD2. Germline values: CDR1 SGHRS, CDR2 YFSETQ. The ends lost 0 bases at V and 4 bases at J; junction bases unmatched: 9. This CDR3 is 17 amino acids long. Written as DNA, the CDR3 is TGCGCCAGCAGCTTGGGGTCCAGCGGGAGGCCCCCAGATACGCAGTATTTT. Protein sequence: CASSLGSSGRPPDTQYF.

The V gene is TRBV28, the J gene TRBJ2-7; D is possibly TRBD2 (6 bases). The CDR3 covers 15 residues. Trimming removed 6 bases from V and 5 bases from J, with 20 bases in between. Germline CDR1 is MDHEN and CDR2 is SYDVKM. CDR3 DNA: TGTGCCAGCAGCGCTTCCGGTGGAGGGATCCACGAGCAGTACTTC. This encodes CASSASGGGIHEQYF.

The rearrangement uses TRBV5-1 and TRBJ2-7; tentative D call: TRBD1 (5 bases). The CDR3 consists of 15 residues. Germline V gene lookup returns CDR1 SGHRS and CDR2 YFSETQ. V was trimmed by 0 bases and J by 2 bases, leaving 12 bases between them. The DNA for the CDR3 is TGCGCCAGCAGCTTGGTCGGCAGGGAAGCCTACGAGCAGTACTTC. Protein product: CASSLVGREAYEQYF.

J is TRBJ2-2 and V is TRBV18; D is unresolved. The ends were cut back, 1 base at V and 4 bases at J, with 13 bases in the middle. Germline-derived CDR1 and CDR2 are KGHSH and LQKENI. There are 16 residues in the CDR3. CDR3 residues: CASSPHPTPGTGELFF. CDR3 in DNA: TGTGCCAGCTCACCACACCCTACGCCGGGCACCGGGGAGCTGTTTTTT.

The J gene is TRBJ1-1, the V gene TRBV5-1, with 8 bases fitting TRBD1. The CDR3 is made up of 15 amino acids. Trimming cost V 2 bases and J 3 bases; bases outside gene matches: 6. Germline V gene sequence: CDR1 SGHRS, CDR2 YFSETQ. The CDR3 sequence is CASSFTGGWDTEAFF. As DNA, the CDR3 is TGCGCCAGCAGCTTTACAGGGGGTTGGGACACTGAAGCTTTCTTT.

J is TRBJ1-1 and V is TRBV5-1; 9 bases map to TRBD1. Germline V gene data show CDR1 as SGHRS and CDR2 as YFSETQ. The length of the CDR3 is 17 residues. Trimming removed 5 bases from V and 6 bases from J; junction bases left unmatched: 17. The CDR3 protein is CASSRDREVFSGSEAFF. CDR3 in DNA: TGCGCCAGCAGTAGGGACAGGGAGGTTTTCAGTGGGTCTGAAGCTTTCTTT.